The rows below give T cell receptor beta chains drawn from one sample of a study of cytomegalovirus exposure and HLA in healthy donors. Data came from immunoSEQ multiplex PCR; TCRdb stores just in-frame clones and leaves some out. In the table there are roughly 77,000 clones, under 70% of which are singletons. Sequenced: PBMCs. The source of these receptors is a woman aged 45 to 65 in good health and CMV-seropositive. Each CDR3 is given with its conserved first and last residue. Each record gives: D gene, J gene, clone size, V gene, CDR3 protein, CDR3 DNA. D genes are given only for firm matches. Clone size is not always given. Where it is, it says once, few, many or a class for expanded clones.

. TRBJ2-5 . TRBV10-3 CAISESEETQYF TGTGCCATCAGTGAGTCGGAGGAGACCCAGTACTTC
TRBD2 TRBJ2-3 . TRBV5-1 CASSQSPSGGFTDTQYF TGCGCCAGCAGCCAATCCCCTAGCGGGGGGTTCACAGATACGCAGTATTTT
. TRBJ1-6 . TRBV6-5 CASSYSQGGSPLHF TGTGCCAGCAGTTACTCACAGGGCGGGTCACCCCTCCACTTT
. TRBJ2-5 . TRBV2 CASSLPGEETQYF TGTGCCAGCAGTCTCCCCGGGGAAGAGACCCAGTACTTC
TRBD2 TRBJ2-5 . TRBV29-1 CSVDKRGLQETQYF TGCAGCGTTGATAAGCGGGGCCTCCAAGAGACCCAGTACTTC
. TRBJ1-5 . TRBV6-5 CASSGGGLQPQHF TGTGCCAGCAGCGGCGGGGGGCTTCAGCCCCAGCATTTT
TRBD2 TRBJ2-1 . TRBV7-9 CSSSLTSGGYNEQFF TGTTCCAGCAGCTTGACTAGCGGGGGCTACAATGAGCAGTTCTTC
. TRBJ2-5 . TRBV5-1 CASSHAAQFQETQYF TGCGCCAGCAGTCACGCCGCACAGTTCCAAGAGACCCAGTACTTC
TRBD2 TRBJ2-5 . TRBV19 CASTHTPGLQETQYF TGTGCCAGTACCCACACTCCGGGACTACAAGAGACCCAGTACTTC
. TRBJ2-1 . TRBV6-1 CASVSGSSYNEQFF TGTGCCAGCGTTTCGGGGAGCTCCTACAATGAGCAGTTCTTC
TRBD1 TRBJ2-5 . TRBV6-4 CASSADRGETQYF TGTGCCAGCAGTGCGGACAGGGGAGAGACCCAGTACTTC
. TRBJ2-1 . TRBV7-9 CASSRGGDEQFF TGTGCCAGCAGCCGAGGCGGAGATGAGCAGTTCTTC
TRBD1 TRBJ1-1 . TRBV7-9 CASSFIQGTNTEAFF TGTGCCAGCAGCTTCATACAGGGGACGAACACTGAAGCTTTCTTT
. TRBJ1-1 . TRBV7-2 CASSLSRVNTEAFF TGTGCCAGCAGCTTAAGTAGAGTGAACACTGAAGCTTTCTTT
. TRBJ2-3 . TRBV6-6 CASSYGGATDTQYF TGTGCCAGCAGTTACGGGGGCGCCACAGATACGCAGTATTTT
TRBD1 TRBJ2-1 . TRBV10-3 CAIRGQGAGYNEQFF TGTGCCATCAGAGGACAGGGGGCCGGGTACAATGAGCAGTTCTTC
TRBD1 TRBJ2-2 once TRBV19 CASSIREQGADTGELFF TGTGCCAGTAGTATAAGGGAACAGGGGGCGGACACCGGGGAGCTGTTTTTT
TRBD2 TRBJ2-1 . TRBV10-3 CAISESLAGAAGEQFF TGTGCCATCAGTGAGTCCCTAGCGGGGGCCGCGGGTGAGCAGTTCTTC
TRBD1 TRBJ1-6 . TRBV7-9 CASRGGVPPLHF TGTGCCAGCAGAGGGGGCGTCCCACCCCTCCACTTT
TRBD1 TRBJ1-2 once TRBV9 CASSDPPTGGYGYTF TGTGCCAGCAGCGACCCTCCGACAGGGGGCTATGGCTACACCTTC
. TRBJ2-1 few TRBV7-3 CASSLQGNNEQFF TGTGCCAGCAGCTTACAGGGGAACAATGAGCAGTTCTTC
. TRBJ1-2 . TRBV5-1 CASSPRVDNYGYTF TGCGCCAGCAGCCCCCGGGTCGATAACTATGGCTACACCTTC
. TRBJ1-1 few TRBV5-6 CASSLIIPKTGNTEAFF TGTGCCAGCAGCTTAATAATCCCCAAAACGGGGAACACTGAAGCTTTCTTT
. TRBJ2-3 . TRBV9 CASSVGGFYTDTQYF TGTGCCAGCAGCGTAGGAGGCTTCTACACAGATACGCAGTATTTT
. TRBJ1-4 . TRBV19 CASSTSQALHNEKLFF TGTGCCAGTAGTACCTCTCAGGCCTTACATAATGAAAAACTGTTTTTT
. TRBJ1-1 few TRBV19 CASSISVTEAFF TGTGCCAGTAGTATCAGTGTGACTGAAGCTTTCTTT
. TRBJ1-4 . TRBV5-5 CASSFTGIGEKLFF TGTGCCAGCAGCTTTACAGGGATAGGGGAAAAACTGTTTTTT
TRBD1 TRBJ1-1 . TRBV19 CASSKRQGDTEAFF TGTGCCAGTAGCAAAAGACAGGGGGACACTGAAGCTTTCTTT
TRBD2 TRBJ2-3 few TRBV9 CASSVVAGGTDTQYF TGTGCCAGCAGCGTAGTAGCGGGGGGGACAGATACGCAGTATTTT
. TRBJ2-3 . TRBV12-5 CASDNVGDTQYF TGTGCTAGTGATAACGTCGGTGATACGCAGTATTTT